These 24 T cell receptor beta chains were all obtained from the same sample, sequenced in a study of blood T cell repertoires in COVID-19 (dated by TCRdb to the early 2020s). Library method: the immunoSEQ multiplex PCR assay. TCRdb stores this immuneACCESS table with in-frame sequences only. Part of the clones is absent; in the studies checked, under half of the shortfall reflects unresolved V genes, and no reason is known for the rest. This sample gives approximately 180,000 clones in total; roughly 88% of them show up just once. The biggest ten clones account for over 9.5% of the sample. Sequences were obtained from peripheral blood. Every receptor here comes from a human donor with active or convalescent COVID-19. The donor label of this sample is uncertain.

This chain joins TRBV2 and TRBJ2-3; D unresolved. Germline values: CDR1 SNHLY, CDR2 FYNNEI. The CDR3 sequence is 9 residues long. Between the trimmed V and J ends, which lost 10 bases and 5 bases, there was a span of 4 bases. CDR3 protein: CATGDTQYF. CDR3 DNA: TGTGCCACCGGAGATACGCAGTATTTT.

The V and J genes are TRBV6-5 and TRBJ1-2; D gene unclear. This CDR3 is 14 amino acids long. Per germline, CDR1 MNHEY and CDR2 SVGAGI. Trimming stripped 0 bases from V and 2 bases from J, with 7 bases between. This chain's CDR3 is CASSYSGENYGYTF. The DNA of the CDR3 is TGTGCCAGCAGTTACTCCGGGGAGAACTATGGCTACACCTTC.

There are a few counts of this clone. The chain has TRBV10-3 and TRBJ1-2; D is possibly TRBD1 (6 bases). This CDR3 spans 14 amino acids. The germline V gene encodes CDR1 ENHRY and CDR2 SYGVKD. The V and J ends lost 7 bases and 4 bases respectively, with 16 bases between them. CDR3 DNA: TGTGCCATCAAGCTTGGGGGGGCTGCCTATGGCTACACCTTC. Translation gives CAIKLGGAAYGYTF.

The chain combines TRBV5-6 with TRBJ2-3; a possible D gene is TRBD1 (7 bases). CDR1 and CDR2 (germline): SGHDT, YYEEEE. The V and J ends lost 7 bases and 8 bases respectively, with 20 bases between them. CDR3 length equals 14 residues. The CDR3 DNA reads as TGTGCCAGCCTCAGGGGGACTGAAAGCGGTACGCAGTATTTT. Translating it yields CASLRGTESGTQYF. Supplemented by reference TRBV5-6 and TRBJ2-3, the full variable domain reads DAGVTQSPTHLIKTRGQQVTLRCSPKSGHDTVSWYQQALGQGPQFIFQYYEEEERQRGNFPDRFSGHQFPNYSSELNVNALLLGDSALYLCASLRGTESGTQYFGPGTRLTVL.

The V gene is TRBV19, the J gene TRBJ2-7, with 9 nucleotides matching TRBD2. V was pared by 5 bases and J by 5 bases, with 16 bases of the junction left unmatched. Per germline, CDR1 LNHDA and CDR2 SQIVND (reference sequence). This CDR3 is built from 17 residues. CDR3 DNA: TGTGCCAGTAGTTGGGCGTACGGCGGGAGGGCGGCGGACGAGCAGTACTTC. It encodes CASSWAYGGRAADEQYF.

The chain combines TRBV11-2 with TRBJ2-7; 13 nucleotides agree with TRBD2. CDR3 length: 18 amino acids. J lost 0 bases, V lost 4 bases, and 9 bases had no gene match. The germline V gene has CDR1 SGHAT and CDR2 FQNNGV. The CDR3 loop is CASSSGLAGALSSYEQYF. In nucleotides, the CDR3 is TGTGCCAGCAGCTCCGGACTAGCGGGGGCCCTGAGCTCCTACGAGCAGTACTTC.

This clone appeared a single time. J is TRBJ2-3 and V is TRBV5-1; possibly TRBD2 for D (5 bases). V was trimmed by 5 bases and J by 3 bases, leaving 16 bases between them. The CDR3 has 15 residues. The V gene's germline CDR1 is SGHRS and CDR2 YFSETQ. The CDR3: CASSLAPPLTDTQYF. The CDR3 DNA follows: TGCGCCAGCAGTCTAGCCCCCCCCCTTACAGATACGCAGTATTTT.

The CDR3 sequence: CASSLGGTSGIREQYF. CDR3 coding DNA: TGTGCCAGCAGCTTAGGGGGGACTAGCGGGATTCGCGAGCAGTACTTC. This chain joins TRBV7-3 and TRBJ2-7; TRBD2 agrees at 13 bases. This CDR3 region has 16 residues. Germline assignment: CDR1 SGHTA and CDR2 FQGTGA. The V segment lost 2 bases and the J segment 6 bases; nucleotides outside the gene matches: 7.

The rearrangement uses TRBV6-5 and TRBJ1-2; 9 nucleotides line up with TRBD1. V dropped 2 bases and J dropped 8; count of bases not matched to a gene: 3. There are 13 residues in the CDR3. Per the germline V gene, CDR1 is MNHEY and CDR2 is SVGAGI. This CDR3 reads CASSYGTGRGYTF. The CDR3 DNA follows: TGTGCCAGCAGTTACGGGACAGGGAGAGGCTACACCTTC.

The genes are TRBV7-2 and TRBJ2-3; weak D call: TRBD1 (6 bases). Germline-derived CDR1 and CDR2 are SGHTA and FQGNSA. The ends were cut back, 4 bases at V and 3 bases at J, with 17 bases in the middle. The CDR3 extends over 16 amino acids. CDR3 sequence: CASSSLTGWGTDTQYF. CDR3 DNA: TGTGCCAGCAGCTCCTTGACAGGCTGGGGGACAGATACGCAGTATTTT.

This clone was observed once. The J gene is TRBJ2-1, the V gene TRBV9, with TRBD2 matching 9 bases. CDR1 is SGDLS and CDR2 is YYNGEE in the germline V gene. The J segment lost 7 bases and the V segment lost 0 bases, leaving 5 bases of the junction unmatched. This CDR3 has 15 amino acids. In DNA, the CDR3 is TGTGCCAGCAGCGTAGCTGGACTAGCGTGGAATGAGCAGTTCTTC. This codes for CASSVAGLAWNEQFF.

The table lists this clone with a count of one. This chain uses TRBV9 with TRBJ1-1; D may be TRBD1 (5 bases). The CDR3 extends over 15 amino acids. Germline V gives CDR1 SGDLS, CDR2 YYNGEE. V was cut by 3 bases and J by 3 bases, with 15 bases left in between. The CDR3 DNA follows: TGTGCCAGCAGCGGCCACCAGGGCATGGACACTGAAGCTTTCTTT. It specifies CASSGHQGMDTEAFF.

The rearrangement joins TRBV7-3 to TRBJ2-1; 14 bases line up with TRBD2. The V gene end was trimmed by 3 bases and the J gene end by 13 bases; junction bases not matched to a gene: 11. CDR1 and CDR2 (germline): SGHTA, FQGTGA. This CDR3 spans 16 amino acids. CDR3 region: CASSLTPGLAGEGQFF. CDR3 DNA sequence: TGTGCCAGCAGCTTGACCCCGGGACTAGCGGGGGAAGGACAGTTCTTC.

The rearrangement links TRBV5-6 to TRBJ1-5; 7 bases line up with TRBD1. The CDR3 runs 13 residues. With V trimmed by 7 bases and J by 4 bases, 5 bases remained unmatched. Germline CDR1 SGHDT, CDR2 YYEEEE. The CDR3 coding sequence is TGTGCCAGCGGGACGGGACAGAATCAGCCCCAGCATTTT. Translated: CASGTGQNQPQHF.

This clone is a singleton in its sample. This chain connects TRBV2 to TRBJ2-1; 8 bases fit TRBD1. V dropped 6 bases and J dropped 6; count of bases not matched to a gene: 7. The CDR3 is 14 amino acids. Germline values: CDR1 SNHLY, CDR2 FYNNEI. The DNA of the CDR3 is TGTGCCAGCAGAGCCCCCGGGACAGGCAATGAGCAGTTCTTC. Protein: CASRAPGTGNEQFF.

V and J are TRBV1 and TRBJ1-2; TRBD1 reflects the table's D call only, with no check against the DNA. TRBV1 is a recognized pseudogene. The CDR3 extends over 16 amino acids. CDR3 nucleotide sequence: TGCACCAGCAGCCAAGAGGGACACTACCTTAACTATGGCTACACCTTC. Encoded protein: CTSSQEGHYLNYGYTF.

The rearrangement uses TRBV19 and TRBJ2-3, with TRBD2 matching 10 bases. Germline V gene data show CDR1 as LNHDA and CDR2 as SQIVND (reference sequence). The ends lost 5 bases at V and 6 bases at J; junction bases unmatched: 11. The CDR3 consists of 16 residues. CDR3: CASSVLAGARPDTQYF. The CDR3 region has the DNA TGTGCCAGTAGTGTCCTAGCGGGAGCTCGACCGGATACGCAGTATTTT.

V gene TRBV4-3 combines with J gene TRBJ1-6, with D tentatively TRBD1 (6 bases). This CDR3 comprises 17 residues. CDR1 and CDR2 from the germline V gene are LGHNA and YSLEER. V was cut by 1 base and J by 7 bases, with 17 bases left in between. CDR3 sequence (DNA): TGCGCCAGCAGCCAAGCTGATGGGACATTAATAAATTCACCCCTCCACTTT. It codes for CASSQADGTLINSPLHF.

This clone was counted a few times. CDR3 nucleotide sequence: TGTGCCAGCAGTCGTACAGGGGACGCCTATGGCTACACCTTC. Translated, it gives CASSRTGDAYGYTF. The gene calls are TRBV2 and TRBJ1-2; 7 bases line up with TRBD1. Germline V lookup: CDR1 SNHLY, CDR2 FYNNEI. Trimming removed 5 bases from V and 4 bases from J; junction bases left unmatched: 7. The CDR3 extends over 14 amino acids.

In its sample, this clone was seen once. The rearrangement links TRBV4-1 to TRBJ2-2, with 9 bases lining up with TRBD1. Trimming removed 3 bases from V and 5 bases from J; junction bases left unmatched: 4. There are 15 residues in the CDR3. Germline V CDR1 and CDR2: MGHRA, YSYEKL. In DNA, the CDR3 is TGCGCCAGCAGCCAGGGACAGGGCCCGACCGGGGAGCTGTTTTTT. It specifies CASSQGQGPTGELFF.

The chain couples TRBV11-3 to TRBJ1-1; possibly TRBD1 for D (6 bases). The CDR3 loop spans 14 amino acids. From germline, CDR1 is SGHNT and CDR2 YENEEA. The germline V and J ends were trimmed by 5 bases and 1 base, with 11 bases remaining between them. The CDR3 DNA is TGTGCCAGCAGCCATCTGACAGGGAACACTGAAGCTTTCTTT. Translation gives CASSHLTGNTEAFF.

The chain is built from TRBV27 and TRBJ2-5; tentatively, D is TRBD2 (6 bases). V was trimmed by 6 bases and J by 1 base, leaving 12 bases between them. Germline CDR1 is MNHEY and CDR2 is SMNVEV (reference sequence). There are 14 residues in the CDR3. CDR3 sequence reads: CASRGTVLQETQYF. CDR3 in DNA: TGTGCCAGCAGGGGGACTGTCCTCCAAGAGACCCAGTACTTC.

The gene calls are TRBV6-6 and TRBJ2-3; D gene ambiguous. Per germline, CDR1 MNHNY and CDR2 SVGAGI (reference sequence). V gave up 2 bases and J gave up 5 bases, with 2 bases separating them. This CDR3 spans 11 amino acids. The CDR3 protein is CASSYRDTQYF. CDR3 sequence (DNA): TGTGCCAGCAGTTACCGAGATACGCAGTATTTT.

The chain couples TRBV7-9 to TRBJ2-1; 8 bases match TRBD2. The V gene's germline CDR1 is SEHNR and CDR2 FQNEAQ (reference sequence). Germline trimming cut 6 bases from V and 9 bases from J; bases unmatched to any gene: 7. This CDR3 has 13 residues. The CDR3 protein is CASSDGRAGEQFF. CDR3 bases: TGTGCCAGCAGTGACGGGAGGGCCGGTGAGCAGTTCTTC. Combining the CDR3 with reference TRBV7-9 and TRBJ2-1 gives the whole variable domain DTGVSQNPRHKITKRGQNVTFRCDPISEHNRLYWYRQTLGQGPEFLTYFQNEAQLEKSRLLSDRFSAERPKGSFSTLEIQRTEQGDSAMYLCASSDGRAGEQFFGPGTRLTVL.